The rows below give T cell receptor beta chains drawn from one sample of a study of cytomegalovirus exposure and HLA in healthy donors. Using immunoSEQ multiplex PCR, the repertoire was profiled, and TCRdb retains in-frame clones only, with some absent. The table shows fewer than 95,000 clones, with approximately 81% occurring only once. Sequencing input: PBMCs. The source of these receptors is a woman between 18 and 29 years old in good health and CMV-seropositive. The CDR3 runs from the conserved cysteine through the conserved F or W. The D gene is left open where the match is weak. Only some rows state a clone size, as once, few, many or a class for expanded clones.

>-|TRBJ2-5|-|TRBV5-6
TGTGCCAGCAGCTTGACTCCATTAGCGGCCAGGGAAGAGACCCAGTACTTC
CASSLTPLAAREETQYF
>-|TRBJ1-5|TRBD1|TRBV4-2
TGTGCCAGCAGCCGACAGGGAGGCCAGCCCCAGCATTTT
CASSRQGGQPQHF
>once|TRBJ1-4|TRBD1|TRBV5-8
TGTGCCAGCAGCCTCCAGGGGGAAACTAATGAAAAACTGTTTTTT
CASSLQGETNEKLFF
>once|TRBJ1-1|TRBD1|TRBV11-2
TGTGCCAGCAGCTTAGTAGGCGCAGGGGGATTGGACACTGAAGCTTTCTTT
CASSLVGAGGLDTEAFF
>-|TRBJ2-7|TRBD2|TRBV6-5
TGTGCCAGCAGGAGGACTAGCGATTACGAGCAGTACTTC
CASRRTSDYEQYF
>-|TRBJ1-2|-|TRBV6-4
TGTGCCAGCAGTGACGCCCAGTACAGCGGGTACACCTTC
CASSDAQYSGYTF
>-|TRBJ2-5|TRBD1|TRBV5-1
TGCGCCAGCAGCCCGGGACAGGGGAGAGAGACCCAGTACTTC
CASSPGQGRETQYF
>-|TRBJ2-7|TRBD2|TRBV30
TGTGCCTGGAGTCGGGGGGGACCTGAATCTCGGTACTTC
CAWSRGGPESRYF
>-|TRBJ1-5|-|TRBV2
TGTGCCAGCAGTGAAAGTTCAGGAGGGGCGTATAGCAATCAGCCCCAGCATTTT
CASSESSGGAYSNQPQHF
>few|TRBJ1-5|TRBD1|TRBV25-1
TGTGCCAGCAGTGAGGACAGGTCTTATAGCAATCAGCCCCAGCATTTT
CASSEDRSYSNQPQHF
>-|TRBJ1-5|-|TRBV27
TGTGCCAGCAGTTTATACAGAAATCAGCCCCAGCATTTT
CASSLYRNQPQHF